A single T cell receptor beta chain is shown here with its context. Its specificity is unknown. This specimen comes from a study of cytomegalovirus exposure and HLA in healthy donors. Study-wide context: Among about 179 million T cells, an earlier analysis found approximately 110 million unique TCR beta sequences. Study-wide findings and caveats: The authors judged a highly shared variant cluster likely a sequencing artifact.

The CDR3 consists of 15 residues. Losses at the gene ends were 6 bases for V and 5 bases for J; bases not matched to a gene: 7. The germline gives CDR1 WNHNN, CDR2 SYGVQD (reference sequence). Amplification used 60 Vbeta primers and 13 Jbeta primers. The data were produced by immunoSEQ multiplex PCR, yet TCRdb's version contains in-frame clones alone and is incomplete. In the table there are around 110,000 clones, 55% to 65% of which are singletons. This clonotype originated in a woman aged 25 to 45 in good health and CMV-seronegative. The J gene is TRBJ2-7, the V gene TRBV10-1; the match to TRBD2 covers 13 bases. Sequencing input: PBMCs. The CDR3 reads CASSPGLAGAHEQYF. The CDR3 DNA reads as TGCGCCAGCAGCCCCGGACTAGCGGGAGCCCACGAGCAGTACTTC.